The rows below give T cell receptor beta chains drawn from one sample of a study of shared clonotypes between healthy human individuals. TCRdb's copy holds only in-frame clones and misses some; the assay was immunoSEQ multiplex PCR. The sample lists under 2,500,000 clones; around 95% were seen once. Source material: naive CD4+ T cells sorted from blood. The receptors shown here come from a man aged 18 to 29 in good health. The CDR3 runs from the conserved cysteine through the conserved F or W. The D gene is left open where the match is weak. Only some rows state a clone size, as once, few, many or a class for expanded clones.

CASSQAREDEKLFF,TGTGCCAGCAGCCAAGCCAGGGAAGATGAAAAACTGTTTTTT,-,TRBJ1-4,TRBV14,-
CASSLGLAGSSEQYF,TGTGCCAGCAGCCTCGGGCTAGCGGGATCTTCCGAGCAGTACTTC,-,TRBJ2-7,TRBV7-9,TRBD2
CASSLPVSGNQPQHF,TGTGCCAGCAGCTTACCGGTCAGCGGCAATCAGCCCCAGCATTTT,once,TRBJ1-5,TRBV7-2,-
CAWSATGTGFFYGYTF,TGTGCCTGGAGCGCGACCGGGACAGGGTTTTTCTATGGCTACACCTTC,-,TRBJ1-2,TRBV30,TRBD1
CTSSQGAASGRPYEQYF,TGCACCAGCAGCCAAGGCGCGGCTAGCGGACGACCCTACGAGCAGTACTTC,-,TRBJ2-7,TRBV1,-
CASTEWTVQQQYF,TGTGCCAGCACCGAATGGACAGTTCAGCAGCAGTACTTC,-,TRBJ2-7,TRBV7-2,-
CASSLDRPNTGELFF,TGTGCCAGCAGCTTAGACCGGCCAAACACCGGGGAGCTGTTTTTT,-,TRBJ2-2,TRBV11-2,-
CASSHSGWPTGELFF,TGTGCCAGCAGCCATTCAGGGTGGCCAACCGGGGAGCTGTTTTTT,-,TRBJ2-2,TRBV9,-
CASSQDHSFLGETQYF,TGCGCCAGCAGCCAAGATCACTCCTTCTTGGGGGAGACCCAGTACTTC,-,TRBJ2-5,TRBV4-3,-
CASRGSYNSPLHF,TGTGCCAGCAGGGGTTCCTATAATTCACCCCTCCACTTT,-,TRBJ1-6,TRBV6-1,-
CASSYDQLSSGNTIYF,TGTGCCAGCAGTTACGATCAGTTGAGCTCTGGAAACACCATATATTTT,few,TRBJ1-3,TRBV6-5,-
CASSPGQGPYNEQFF,TGCGCCAGCAGCCCGGGACAGGGACCATACAATGAGCAGTTCTTC,once,TRBJ2-1,TRBV4-1,TRBD1
CAISEMPGQRRTSSYEQYF,TGTGCCATCAGTGAGATGCCGGGACAGCGACGGACAAGCTCCTACGAGCAGTACTTC,-,TRBJ2-7,TRBV10-3,TRBD1
CASFPREAYGYTF,TGCGCCAGCTTTCCGAGGGAGGCTTATGGCTACACCTTC,-,TRBJ1-2,TRBV10-1,-
CASGGTTSNYGYTF,TGTGCCAGCGGGGGGACAACCTCTAACTATGGCTACACCTTC,-,TRBJ1-2,TRBV7-8,-
CAISSSTGQPAGVLPLTKNIQYF,TGTGCCATCAGCTCCTCGACCGGACAACCCGCTGGCGTGTTACCCCTGACCAAAAACATTCAGTACTTC,-,TRBJ2-4,TRBV10-3,-
CASRGQNSGANVLTF,TGTGCCAGCAGGGGTCAAAACTCTGGGGCCAACGTCCTGACTTTC,-,TRBJ2-6,TRBV6-1,-
CASSEVAGPVFF,TGTGCCAGCAGTGAAGTTGCGGGGCCGGTGTTCTTC,-,TRBJ2-1,TRBV6-1,-
CASRDPTGANVLTF,TGTGCCAGCAGGGACCCAACTGGGGCCAACGTCCTGACTTTC,-,TRBJ2-6,TRBV6-5,-
CASRLTGRGNTIYF,TGTGCCAGCAGATTAACGGGACGCGGAAACACCATATATTTT,-,TRBJ1-3,TRBV6-4,-
CAWTPPTRKNIQYF,TGTGCCTGGACTCCCCCGACGAGGAAAAACATTCAGTACTTC,-,TRBJ2-4,TRBV30,-
CSVGRFSPGEQFF,TGCAGCGTTGGCAGGTTCTCTCCAGGCGAGCAGTTCTTC,-,TRBJ2-1,TRBV29-1,-
CASSLVAGGGYEQYF,TGCGCCAGCAGCTTGGTGGCAGGGGGTGGCTACGAGCAGTACTTC,once,TRBJ2-7,TRBV5-1,TRBD1
CASSYQEANQPQHF,TGTGCCAGCAGTTATCAAGAAGCGAATCAGCCCCAGCATTTT,-,TRBJ1-5,TRBV6-6,-
CASSLVGFGSGNTIYF,TGCGCCAGCAGCTTGGTGGGCTTTGGCTCTGGAAACACCATATATTTT,once,TRBJ1-3,TRBV5-1,-
CASSERGAGGKDTQYF,TGCGCCAGCAGTGAGAGAGGAGCGGGAGGAAAAGATACGCAGTATTTT,-,TRBJ2-3,TRBV10-1,TRBD2
CASSPPEGLGNTIYF,TGTGCCAGCTCACCACCTGAAGGGCTCGGAAACACCATATATTTT,-,TRBJ1-3,TRBV18,-
CASGQGGQPQHF,TGTGCCAGTGGACAGGGCGGCCAGCCCCAGCATTTT,-,TRBJ1-5,TRBV19,TRBD1
CASSLSARTSSGNTIYF,TGCGCCAGCAGCTTGTCGGCCAGAACAAGCTCTGGAAACACCATATATTTT,-,TRBJ1-3,TRBV5-1,-
CASQSPNQGDYGYTF,TGTGCCAGTCAGAGTCCAAATCAGGGTGACTATGGCTACACCTTC,-,TRBJ1-2,TRBV18,-
CASGQGGQFVDEQFF,TGTGCCAGCGGACAGGGGGGACAGTTTGTCGATGAGCAGTTCTTC,-,TRBJ2-1,TRBV5-4,TRBD1
CASSPELDGPYEQYF,TGTGCCAGCAGCCCAGAGCTAGATGGGCCCTACGAGCAGTACTTC,-,TRBJ2-7,TRBV7-2,-
CASTASGGSETQYF,TGTGCCAGCACTGCTAGCGGGGGGTCGGAGACCCAGTACTTC,-,TRBJ2-5,TRBV6-1,TRBD2
CASSPSRPGQFF,TGTGCCAGCAGCCCTAGCCGGCCTGGGCAGTTCTTC,-,TRBJ2-1,TRBV7-2,-
CASSQTGLNEKLFF,TGCGCCAGCAGTCAGACAGGGCTTAATGAAAAACTGTTTTTT,-,TRBJ1-4,TRBV4-1,TRBD1
CASSLVRAPYEQYF,TGCGCCAGCAGCTTGGTTAGGGCCCCCTACGAGCAGTACTTC,-,TRBJ2-7,TRBV5-1,-
CAWSVSGANVLTF,TGTGCCTGGAGTGTAAGCGGGGCCAACGTCCTGACTTTC,-,TRBJ2-6,TRBV30,-
CAWSGGRGGSEAFF,TGTGCCTGGAGTGGCGGCAGGGGGGGGAGTGAAGCTTTCTTT,-,TRBJ1-1,TRBV30,TRBD1
CASTSGANVLTF,TGTGCCAGCACCTCTGGGGCCAACGTCCTGACTTTC,-,TRBJ2-6,TRBV28,-
CASSLWQDGYTF,TGTGCCAGCAGTTTATGGCAGGATGGCTACACCTTC,once,TRBJ1-2,TRBV28,-
CASSRDHTDTQYF,TGTGCCAGCAGCCGGGACCACACAGATACGCAGTATTTT,-,TRBJ2-3,TRBV6-4,-
CASSLDRAQLGNEQFF,TGTGCCAGCAGCTTAGATAGGGCTCAACTAGGCAATGAGCAGTTCTTC,-,TRBJ2-1,TRBV11-2,-
CASKGAGGLDEQFF,TGTGCCAGCAAGGGGGCGGGAGGGTTGGATGAGCAGTTCTTC,-,TRBJ2-1,TRBV6-5,TRBD2